This passage covers 30 T cell receptor beta chains from one sample sequenced in a study of blood T cell repertoires in COVID-19. Profiling relied on immunoSEQ multiplex PCR, and the TCRdb table lists in-frame clones only, not all of them. The repertoire holds around 150,000 clones, with 70% to 80% as singletons. The sample taken for sequencing was peripheral blood. The receptors stem from a man aged 45-60 years with acute or convalescent COVID-19.

CDR3 coding DNA: TGTGCCAGTGGTCGACAGGGTCAAGCTTTCTTT. Translating gives CASGRQGQAFF. The chain carries TRBV19 and TRBJ1-1, with TRBD1 matching 7 bases. CDR3 size: 11 residues. CDR1 and CDR2 (germline): LNHDA, SQIVND (reference sequence). V was clipped by 8 bases and J by 9 bases; unmatched bases: 6.

This chain links TRBV30 with TRBJ1-5; no firm D call. The CDR3 is made up of 14 amino acids. The ends were cut back, 0 bases at V and 9 bases at J, with 15 bases in the middle. Germline lookup yields CDR1 GTSNPN and CDR2 SVGIG (reference sequence). Here the CDR3 DNA reads TGTGCCTGGAGTGTAGGAGGTGGCGGTATGCCCCAGCATTTT. It yields the protein CAWSVGGGGMPQHF.

The CDR3 region has the DNA TGTGCCAGCAGTCCAGGACAGGTTAGCTATGGCTACACCTTC. Protein sequence: CASSPGQVSYGYTF. The V gene is TRBV27, the J gene TRBJ1-2; 7 bases map to TRBD1. The germline CDR1 and CDR2 sequences are MNHEY and SMNVEV (reference sequence). V trimming: 5 bases; J trimming: 4 bases; junction bases outside the gene matches: 7. The CDR3 sequence is 14 residues long.

The gene calls are TRBV5-8 and TRBJ1-6; tentative D call: TRBD1 (6 bases). V lost 4 bases to trimming and J lost 8 bases, with 10 bases between them. The germline CDR1 and CDR2 sequences are SGHTS and YDEGEE. CDR3 length: 13 amino acids. In DNA form, the CDR3 reads TGTGCCAGCAGCCCTAGGACAGATTCACCCCTCCACTTT. Protein sequence: CASSPRTDSPLHF.

The chain has TRBV18 and TRBJ2-2, with D maybe TRBD1 (6 bases). This CDR3 is 17 amino acids long. Per germline, CDR1 KGHSH and CDR2 LQKENI. V lost 1 base and J 1 base, leaving 13 bases between the germline ends. In nucleotides, the CDR3 is TGTGCCAGCTCACCACTCGGTCCGACAGGGAACACCGGGGAGCTGTTTTTT. Residues: CASSPLGPTGNTGELFF.

V gene TRBV11-2 combines with J gene TRBJ2-3, with 9 bases lining up with TRBD2. The CDR3 is 16 residues long. Germline V gene data show CDR1 as SGHAT and CDR2 as FQNNGV. With V trimmed by 1 base and J by 4 bases, 6 bases remained unmatched. CDR3 bases: TGTGCCAGCAGCTTAGTCGCGGGGGGGCCCGCAGATACGCAGTATTTT. Amino acids: CASSLVAGGPADTQYF.

Many counts were recorded for this clone. CDR3 in DNA: TGTGCCATCAGTGGGGTCGGACAGGGAGGCACCGGGGAGCTGTTTTTT. Translating gives CAISGVGQGGTGELFF. The rearrangement uses TRBV10-3 and TRBJ2-2, with 8 bases matching TRBD1. Germline trimming cut 4 bases from V and 4 bases from J; bases unmatched to any gene: 8. This CDR3 contains 16 residues. Germline CDR1 is ENHRY and CDR2 is SYGVKD.

The rearrangement links TRBV29-1 to TRBJ1-3, with 7 bases lining up with TRBD1. The CDR3 extends over 12 amino acids. The germline V gene has CDR1 SQVTM and CDR2 ANQGSEA. V shed 4 bases, J shed 5 bases, and the junction held 2 bases outside the gene matches. CDR3 bases: TGCAGCGTTGGGGACAGCAGAAACACCATATATTTT. This gives the protein CSVGDSRNTIYF.

This clone showed up just a few times. V usage is TRBV7-8 and J usage is TRBJ1-5, with 8 positions matching TRBD1. The V gene end was trimmed by 0 bases and the J gene end by 6 bases; junction bases not matched to a gene: 4. Germline V gene data show CDR1 as SGHVS and CDR2 as FQNEAQ. The CDR3 has 15 residues. DNA of the CDR3: TGTGCCAGCAGCTTAGCCAGGGGGCTAGGTCAGCCCCAGCATTTT. Protein sequence: CASSLARGLGQPQHF.

CDR3 sequence reads: CASSLVGHRQETQYF. The CDR3 DNA follows: TGTGCCAGCAGCTTAGTGGGACACCGGCAAGAGACCCAGTACTTC. This chain links TRBV7-2 with TRBJ2-5; weak D call: TRBD1 (6 bases). The CDR3 is 15 amino acids. Germline CDR1 SGHTA, CDR2 FQGNSA. V was pared by 1 base and J by 2 bases, with 11 bases between.

The chain carries TRBV30 and TRBJ1-4; D might be TRBD1 (6 bases). V was cut by 2 bases and J by 8 bases, with 12 bases left in between. Germline V gene data show CDR1 as GTSNPN and CDR2 as SVGIG (reference sequence). The CDR3 loop spans 13 amino acids. The CDR3 nucleotides read TGTGCCTGGAGTAGTGGGGGCCCGGAAAAACTGTTTTTT. Protein product: CAWSSGGPEKLFF.

The chain employs TRBV7-9 and TRBJ2-3; 7 bases line up with TRBD2. Germline trimming cut 5 bases from V and 5 bases from J; bases unmatched to any gene: 10. Germline values: CDR1 SEHNR, CDR2 FQNEAQ (reference sequence). The CDR3 loop spans 15 amino acids. CDR3 DNA: TGTGCCAGCAGCCCAGGGCGGTCGGGAGGAGATACGCAGTATTTT. Amino acids: CASSPGRSGGDTQYF.

The chain joins TRBV29-1 to TRBJ1-3, with TRBD1 matching 9 bases. Germline V lookup: CDR1 SQVTM, CDR2 ANQGSEA. There are 14 residues in the CDR3. Germline trimming cut 7 bases from V and 3 bases from J; bases unmatched to any gene: 7. CDR3: CSAETGGNGNTIYF. CDR3 coding DNA: TGCAGCGCTGAGACAGGGGGAAATGGAAACACCATATATTTT.

On this clone: Other DNA sequences in this sample translate to the same CDR3. The gene calls are TRBV6-1 and TRBJ1-2; D is undetermined. CDR1 and CDR2 (germline): MNHNS, SASEGT. Trimming cost V 2 bases and J 2 bases, with 6 bases left between them. CDR3 length: 13 residues. The CDR3 sequence: CASSERRNYGYTF. In nucleotides, the CDR3 is TGTGCCAGCAGTGAACGCAGGAACTATGGCTACACCTTC.

V is TRBV6-5 and J is TRBJ1-1, with 7 bases aligning to TRBD1. Germline V lookup: CDR1 MNHEY, CDR2 SVGAGI. There are 12 residues in the CDR3. Trimming at V came to 6 bases and at J to 4 bases, leaving 2 bases not matched to a gene. This CDR3 is CASSPGGTEAFF. The CDR3 DNA reads as TGTGCCAGCAGCCCAGGGGGCACTGAAGCTTTCTTT.

This chain uses TRBV3-1 (or the pseudogene TRBV3-2) with TRBJ2-1; no firm D call. The CDR3 has 16 amino acids. Trimming removed 5 bases from V and 0 bases from J, with 14 bases in between. Germline lookup yields CDR1 LGHDT and CDR2 YNNKEL (reference sequence). The CDR3 protein is CASSTTAKSSYNEQFF. The CDR3, as DNA: TGTGCCAGCAGCACAACAGCAAAGAGCTCCTACAATGAGCAGTTCTTC.

The chain joins TRBV19 to TRBJ2-2, with 7 bases aligning to TRBD1. The CDR3 length is 14 residues. The junction had 10 bases not matched to a gene; V was cut back by 11 bases and J by 4 bases. The germline V gene encodes CDR1 LNHDA and CDR2 SQIVND (reference sequence). The CDR3 coding sequence is TGTGCCTCGCACCGGGACAGTCTCACCGGGGAGCTGTTTTTT. Amino acid sequence: CASHRDSLTGELFF.

The chain employs TRBV6-5 and TRBJ1-4; D is uncertain. Germline loops: CDR1 MNHEY, CDR2 SVGAGI. The CDR3 spans 16 residues. V dropped 0 bases and J dropped 1 base, with 9 bases sitting between them. The CDR3 protein is CASSYSMAGTNEKLFF. The DNA of the CDR3 is TGTGCCAGCAGTTACTCCATGGCGGGAACTAATGAAAAACTGTTTTTT.

The V call is TRBV11-1, the J call TRBJ1-2; D gene uncertain. This CDR3 has 13 amino acids. CDR1 and CDR2 from the germline V gene are SGHAT and FQDESV (reference sequence). V lost 5 bases, J lost 3 bases, and 10 bases lay in between. The CDR3 sequence: CASSGRQYYGYTF. CDR3 nucleotide sequence: TGTGCCAGCAGCGGGAGGCAGTACTATGGCTACACCTTC.

J is TRBJ2-7 and V is TRBV5-1; the match to TRBD1 covers 8 bases. Trimming at V came to 4 bases and at J to 7 bases, leaving 4 bases not matched to a gene. The CDR3 spans 12 residues. Germline V CDR1 and CDR2: SGHRS, YFSETQ. In DNA form, the CDR3 reads TGCGCCAGCAGCACAGGGGGGCGTGAGCAGTACTTC. It specifies CASSTGGREQYF.

This clone was observed once. The rearrangement links TRBV5-1 to TRBJ2-5, with TRBD2 matching 7 bases. The CDR3 consists of 14 residues. Germline lookup yields CDR1 SGHRS and CDR2 YFSETQ. V was clipped by 7 bases and J by 2 bases; unmatched bases: 8. The CDR3 DNA is TGCGCCAGCGTGAACTCGGGGGGTCAAGAGACCCAGTACTTC. Translated, it gives CASVNSGGQETQYF.

The chain combines TRBV7-9 with TRBJ1-2; a possible D gene is TRBD1 (6 bases). The length of the CDR3 is 14 residues. In germline, CDR1 is SEHNR, CDR2 FQNEAQ (reference sequence). V was pared by 3 bases and J by 0 bases, with 8 bases between. The DNA for the CDR3 is TGTGCCAGCAGCTTCGGGACAACTAACTATGGCTACACCTTC. As protein: CASSFGTTNYGYTF.

V gene TRBV7-3 combines with J gene TRBJ2-7, with TRBD2 as a possible D gene (6 bases). V dropped 2 bases and J dropped 5 bases, with 10 bases sitting between them. The CDR3 totals 13 residues. Germline V gene sequence: CDR1 SGHTA, CDR2 FQGTGA. The CDR3 sequence is CASSLGSGDEQYF. The CDR3 DNA sequence: TGTGCCAGCAGCTTAGGCTCGGGGGACGAGCAGTACTTC. Complete variable domain (other parts from reference TRBV7-3 and TRBJ2-7): GAGVSQTPSNKVTEKGKYVELRCDPISGHTALYWYRQSLGQGPEFLIYFQGTGAADDSGLPNDRFFAVRPEGSVSTLKIQRTERGDSAVYLCASSLGSGDEQYFGPGTRLTVT.

The rearrangement links TRBV28 to TRBJ1-5; 8 bases fit TRBD1. Germline V gene sequence: CDR1 MDHEN, CDR2 SYDVKM. The trim removed 2 bases at V and 7 bases at J, leaving 7 bases unmatched. The CDR3 has 15 amino acids. The CDR3 loop is CASSLSGQGGQPQHF. The CDR3 region has the DNA TGTGCCAGCAGTTTAAGCGGACAGGGAGGGCAGCCCCAGCATTTT. Using reference TRBV28 and TRBJ1-5 for the parts outside the CDR3, the full variable domain is DVKVTQSSRYLVKRTGEKVFLECVQDMDHENMFWYRQDPGLGLRLIYFSYDVKMKEKGDIPEGYSVSREKKERFSLILESASTNQTSMYLCASSLSGQGGQPQHFGDGTRLSIL.

This clone occurred a few times. The same CDR3 can be traced to other DNA sequences in this sample. This sequence joins TRBV5-1 and TRBJ1-6, with 7 bases that match TRBD1. V lost 0 bases to trimming and J lost 7 bases; unmatched junction nucleotides: 1. This CDR3 has 14 amino acids. The germline V gene encodes CDR1 SGHRS and CDR2 YFSETQ. This CDR3 reads CASSLGQGNSPLHF. The CDR3 region has the DNA TGCGCCAGCAGCTTGGGACAGGGCAATTCACCCCTCCACTTT.

The chain uses TRBV5-1 and TRBJ2-1, with 12 bases lining up with TRBD2. Germline values: CDR1 SGHRS, CDR2 YFSETQ. CDR3 size: 15 residues. V trimming: 4 bases; J trimming: 4 bases; junction bases outside the gene matches: 3. The CDR3 nucleotides are TGCGCCAGCAGCCCGGGGACTAGCGGGTACAATGAGCAGTTCTTC. Residues: CASSPGTSGYNEQFF.

This rearrangement joins TRBV14 to TRBJ2-1; D not resolved. Trimming shortened V by 2 bases and J by 0 bases, and 5 bases separated the two germline ends. The CDR3 is made up of 14 amino acids. Looked up from germline, CDR1 is SGHDN and CDR2 is FVKESK. CDR3: CASSQRSSYNEQFF. The CDR3 DNA reads as TGTGCCAGCAGCCAACGGAGCTCCTACAATGAGCAGTTCTTC.

The V gene is TRBV19, the J gene TRBJ1-1; 10 nucleotides align to TRBD1. Germline values: CDR1 LNHDA, CDR2 SQIVND (reference sequence). With 6 bases clipped from V and 3 bases from J, the junction kept 7 bases outside the gene matches. The CDR3 runs to 15 residues. The chain's CDR3 is CASRPGQGRDTEAFF. The CDR3 nucleotides read TGTGCCAGTAGGCCGGGACAGGGGAGGGACACTGAAGCTTTCTTT.

The chain links TRBV15 to TRBJ2-7; a possible D gene is TRBD2 (5 bases). Germline CDR1 reads LNHNV; CDR2 reads YYDKDF (reference sequence). With 3 bases removed from V and 7 bases from J, the gap between germline ends came to 16 bases. The CDR3 spans 14 residues. The DNA of the CDR3 is TGTGCCACCAGCAGGGATGGGATCTCGGGGGAGCAGTACGTC. It specifies CATSRDGISGEQYV.

V usage is TRBV5-5 and J usage is TRBJ2-7; D is uncertain. This CDR3 has 15 residues. V was trimmed by 3 bases and J by 2 bases, leaving 15 bases between them. From germline, CDR1 is SGHKS and CDR2 YYEKEE (reference sequence). The CDR3 loop reads CASSSSLLGPYEQYV. Written as DNA, the CDR3 is TGTGCCAGCAGCTCGTCGTTGCTGGGCCCCTACGAGCAGTACGTC.